One and the same sample provided the 19 T cell receptor beta chains below, sequenced in a study of shared clonotypes between healthy human individuals. Generated by immunoSEQ multiplex PCR, the TCRdb table keeps only in-frame clones and is missing some. The repertoire consists of about 770,000 clones, with roughly 72% occurring once and the leading ten covering about 1.7%. Material: memory CD4+ T cells sorted from blood. Noted subset: CD45RA-negative fraction. Source of these receptors: a woman between 25 and 40 years old in good health.

The V and J genes are TRBV7-2 and TRBJ2-5, with D unresolved. CDR3 length: 12 residues. The germline V and J ends were trimmed by 4 bases and 7 bases, with 10 bases remaining between them. CDR1 SGHTA and CDR2 FQGNSA come from the germline V gene. The DNA of the CDR3 is TGTGCCAGCAGCTGGGATTGGGGGACCCAGTACTTC. It translates to CASSWDWGTQYF.

The chain is built from TRBV7-9 and TRBJ2-7; possible D gene TRBD1, 6 bases. CDR1 and CDR2 from the germline V gene are SEHNR and FQNEAQ (reference sequence). The length of the CDR3 is 14 residues. Trimming removed 2 bases from V and 0 bases from J, with 8 bases in between. CDR3 coding DNA: TGTGCCAGCAGCTTAAGGGGGTTCTCCTACGAGCAGTACTTC. Protein sequence: CASSLRGFSYEQYF.

This clone was counted only a few times. The chain carries TRBV7-2 and TRBJ2-1; 7 bases map to TRBD1. Germline CDR1 SGHTA, CDR2 FQGNSA. This CDR3 comprises 13 residues. The ends lost 5 bases at V and 6 bases at J; junction bases unmatched: 4. The CDR3 bases are TGTGCCAGCAGCAAATCAGGGGGCAATGAGCAGTTCTTC. Protein sequence: CASSKSGGNEQFF.

This chain uses TRBV5-6 with TRBJ1-4, with D uncertain. The V and J ends lost 1 base and 8 bases respectively, with 12 bases between them. This CDR3 comprises 14 residues. Germline V lookup: CDR1 SGHDT, CDR2 YYEEEE. The CDR3, as DNA: TGTGCCAGCAGCTTGTTTAGGGATGGAGAAAAACTGTTTTTT. This sequence encodes CASSLFRDGEKLFF.

This clone was counted ten times or more. The chain combines TRBV19 with TRBJ1-2, with D perhaps TRBD1 (5 bases). This CDR3 region has 16 residues. The germline V and J ends were trimmed by 6 bases and 2 bases, with 19 bases remaining between them. Germline-derived CDR1 and CDR2 are LNHDA and SQIVND (reference sequence). CDR3 amino acids: CASRARDLRLNYGYTF. DNA for the CDR3: TGTGCCAGTAGAGCAAGGGACCTCCGACTCAACTATGGCTACACCTTC.

CDR3 sequence: CASSLRGPYNEQFF. CDR3 sequence (DNA): TGTGCCAGCAGCTTAAGAGGGCCGTACAATGAGCAGTTCTTC. The chain joins TRBV7-2 to TRBJ2-1, with D maybe TRBD2 (5 bases). This CDR3 region has 14 residues. CDR1 is SGHTA and CDR2 is FQGNSA in the germline V gene. V dropped 2 bases and J dropped 4 bases, with 9 bases sitting between them.

This chain uses TRBV11-2 with TRBJ2-6; D possibly corresponds to TRBD1 (5 bases). The ends were cut back, 5 bases at V and 0 bases at J, with 11 bases in the middle. The germline gives CDR1 SGHAT, CDR2 FQNNGV. The CDR3 runs to 16 residues. CDR3 residues: CASSLDSLSGANVLTF. Written as DNA, the CDR3 is TGTGCCAGCAGCCTCGACAGCCTCTCTGGGGCCAACGTCCTGACTTTC.

This clone was seen a few times. V is TRBV2 and J is TRBJ2-7; D remains unclear. The CDR3 length is 11 residues. Per the germline V gene, CDR1 is SNHLY and CDR2 is FYNNEI. Trimming shortened V by 2 bases and J by 6 bases, and 5 bases separated the two germline ends. The CDR3 sequence: CASSEYAEQYF. In nucleotides, the CDR3 is TGTGCCAGCAGTGAATACGCCGAGCAGTACTTC.

Regarding this clone: Other DNA variants within this sample encode the same CDR3. The chain joins TRBV10-3 to TRBJ1-1; D gene ambiguous. The V gene lost 6 bases and the J gene lost 0 bases, with 11 bases spanning the gap. CDR1 and CDR2 (germline): ENHRY, SYGVKD. The CDR3 runs to 14 residues. The CDR3, as DNA: TGTGCCATCAGAGGGCAGGCCATGAACACTGAAGCTTTCTTT. This gives the protein CAIRGQAMNTEAFF.

The rearrangement uses TRBV28 and TRBJ1-3; TRBD1 aligns across 7 bases. V gave up 3 bases and J gave up 13 bases; unmatched junction bases: 3. Germline CDR1 and CDR2: MDHEN and SYDVKM. The CDR3 runs 11 residues. CDR3 DNA: TGTGCCAGCAGTTTCCCCAGGGGGATATATTTT. As protein: CASSFPRGIYF.

The chain links TRBV10-3 to TRBJ2-7, with 10 bases matching TRBD1. The germline V gene has CDR1 ENHRY and CDR2 SYGVKD. The CDR3 contains 12 residues. V shed 6 bases and J 6 bases; nucleotides not matched to a gene: 2. The CDR3: CAIRGQGSEQYF. CDR3 DNA sequence: TGTGCCATCAGGGGACAGGGGAGCGAGCAGTACTTC.

In regard to this clone: This sample also contains other DNA sequences that code for the same CDR3. V usage is TRBV18 and J usage is TRBJ2-7, with TRBD1 matching over 9 bases. The germline CDR1 and CDR2 sequences are KGHSH and LQKENI. V trimming: 3 bases; J trimming: 2 bases; junction bases outside the gene matches: 2. The CDR3 sequence is 14 residues long. CDR3 DNA sequence: TGTGCCAGCTCACCTGGGACAGGGACCTACGAGCAGTACTTC. Translated: CASSPGTGTYEQYF.

This chain uses TRBV9 with TRBJ1-4; 10 bases agree with TRBD1. Germline V gene lookup returns CDR1 SGDLS and CDR2 YYNGEE. Trimming cost V 4 bases and J 2 bases; bases outside gene matches: 8. The CDR3 runs to 17 residues. CDR3: CASSWGQGSTTNEKLFF. The CDR3, as DNA: TGTGCCAGCAGCTGGGGACAGGGGTCGACTACTAATGAAAAACTGTTTTTT.

The rearrangement uses TRBV6-5 and TRBJ2-7; 11 bases are shared with TRBD1. The V and J ends lost 6 bases and 5 bases, in that order; junction bases with no gene match: 6. Germline CDR1 is MNHEY and CDR2 is SVGAGI. The CDR3 spans 14 residues. Here the CDR3 DNA reads TGTGCCAGCAGCCGGGACAGGGGGTTCCACGAGCAGTACTTC. Translation: CASSRDRGFHEQYF.

This sequence joins TRBV18 and TRBJ2-3; D unclear. Per the germline V gene, CDR1 is KGHSH and CDR2 is LQKENI. The CDR3 is made up of 13 amino acids. Trimming took 3 bases from V and 5 from J, leaving 9 bases between them. CDR3 DNA: TGTGCCAGCTCACCGTCCTATGGAGATACGCAGTATTTT. Residues: CASSPSYGDTQYF.

This sequence joins TRBV28 and TRBJ2-4; D is tentatively TRBD1 or TRBD2 (5 bases each). Trimming removed 3 bases at V and 0 bases at J, with 6 bases between. This CDR3 contains 14 residues. Germline assignment: CDR1 MDHEN and CDR2 SYDVKM. The CDR3 loop is CASSFGGAKNIQYF. The CDR3, as DNA: TGTGCCAGCAGTTTTGGGGGAGCCAAAAACATTCAGTACTTC.

This chain uses TRBV20-1 with TRBJ2-7; D is undetermined. V lost 3 bases to trimming and J lost 6 bases, with 9 bases between them. Germline V gene data show CDR1 as DFQATT and CDR2 as SNEGSKA (reference sequence). The CDR3 runs 11 residues. CDR3 coding DNA: TGCAGTGCTAGGGGTCACTCCGAGCAGTACTTC. Protein sequence: CSARGHSEQYF.

The chain has TRBV19 and TRBJ1-5; unclear D gene. The germline V gene encodes CDR1 LNHDA and CDR2 SQIVND (reference sequence). The CDR3 sequence is 14 residues long. Trimming shortened V by 2 bases and J by 0 bases, and 5 bases separated the two germline ends. This CDR3 reads CASSIQTSNQPQHF. CDR3 nucleotide sequence: TGTGCCAGTAGTATACAAACTAGCAATCAGCCCCAGCATTTT.

The chain links TRBV5-1 to TRBJ1-5; D uncertain. The CDR3 contains 15 residues. The germline CDR1 and CDR2 sequences are SGHRS and YFSETQ. V lost 1 base to trimming and J lost 1 base, with 9 bases between them. The CDR3 bases are TGCGCCAGCAGCTTGATTGGGGAGAGCAATCAGCCCCAGCATTTT. Its protein is CASSLIGESNQPQHF.